The rows below give T cell receptor beta chains drawn from one sample of a study of blood T cell repertoires in COVID-19. The data were produced by immunoSEQ multiplex PCR, yet TCRdb's version contains in-frame clones alone and is incomplete. Of over 150,000 clones in the sample, 70% to 85% are singletons; the top ten hold approximately 32%. The specimen was peripheral blood. All receptors derive from a woman aged 60-70 years with acute or convalescent COVID-19. CDR3s include the opening cysteine and the closing phenylalanine or tryptophan. Fields, in order: V gene, J gene, D gene, clone size, CDR3 protein, CDR3 DNA. D genes are given only for firm matches. Not all rows give a size; the values are once, few, many and, for expanded clones, a class.

V: TRBV27
J: TRBJ1-2
D: -
size: -
CDR3: CASSLWGDYGYTF
DNA: TGTGCCAGCAGTTTATGGGGCGACTATGGCTACACCTTC

V: TRBV19
J: TRBJ1-2
D: -
size: -
CDR3: CASSTTGYGGGYTF
DNA: TGTGCCAGTAGTACCACAGGGTACGGAGGTGGCTACACCTTC

V: TRBV20-1
J: TRBJ1-4
D: -
size: -
CDR3: CSASPWEYRGEKLFF
DNA: TGCAGTGCTAGTCCCTGGGAGTACCGCGGGGAAAAACTGTTTTTT

V: TRBV14
J: TRBJ1-4
D: -
size: -
CDR3: CASSQGGAGRIVDEKLFF
DNA: TGTGCCAGCAGCCAAGGGGGCGCAGGGCGCATAGTCGATGAAAAACTGTTTTTT

V: TRBV30
J: TRBJ2-7
D: TRBD2
size: few
CDR3: CAWRGKGSGDYEQYF
DNA: TGTGCCTGGAGAGGGAAAGGCAGCGGGGACTATGAGCAGTACTTC

V: TRBV5-1
J: TRBJ1-3
D: TRBD1
size: few
CDR3: CASSDRASGNTIYF
DNA: TGCGCCAGCAGCGACAGGGCTTCAGGAAACACCATATATTTT

V: TRBV9
J: TRBJ1-5
D: TRBD1
size: -
CDR3: CASSVGGDRINQPQHF
DNA: TGTGCCAGCAGCGTAGGAGGGGACAGAATCAATCAGCCCCAGCATTTT

V: TRBV5-1
J: TRBJ2-2
D: TRBD2
size: -
CDR3: CASSSIGGGDTGELFF
DNA: TGCGCCAGCAGCTCCATTGGCGGGGGGGACACCGGGGAGCTGTTTTTT

V: TRBV18
J: TRBJ1-5
D: -
size: -
CDR3: CASSPSAGRTRGYQPQHF
DNA: TGTGCCAGCAGCCCCTCAGCTGGACGAACTAGGGGGTATCAGCCCCAGCATTTT

V: TRBV3-1/TRBV3-2
J: TRBJ1-2
D: -
size: -
CDR3: CASSQDSQASRYTF
DNA: TGTGCCAGCAGCCAAGATTCACAGGCCTCACGGTACACCTTC

V: TRBV6-5
J: TRBJ1-1
D: -
size: -
CDR3: CASIGRGNTEAFF
DNA: TGTGCCAGCATTGGAAGAGGGAACACTGAAGCTTTCTTT

V: TRBV5-1
J: TRBJ2-2
D: TRBD1
size: -
CDR3: CASRNLTGGHTGELFF
DNA: TGCGCCAGCAGGAACCTGACAGGGGGCCACACCGGGGAGCTGTTTTTT

V: TRBV5-1
J: TRBJ1-5
D: -
size: -
CDR3: CASRADIRDGQPQHF
DNA: TGCGCCAGCAGGGCGGACATAAGGGATGGGCAGCCCCAGCATTTT

V: TRBV30
J: TRBJ2-7
D: -
size: -
CDR3: CAWSVRDEQYF
DNA: TGTGCCTGGAGTGTGAGGGACGAGCAGTACTTC

V: TRBV4-2
J: TRBJ1-6
D: TRBD1
size: once
CDR3: CASSRETGGVRSPLHF
DNA: TGTGCCAGCAGCCGAGAGACAGGGGGAGTACGTTCACCCCTCCACTTT

V: TRBV2
J: TRBJ2-7
D: TRBD1
size: -
CDR3: CASSPRTGGGEQYF
DNA: TGTGCCAGCAGTCCTCGGACAGGGGGTGGGGAGCAGTACTTC

V: TRBV11-2
J: TRBJ1-6
D: TRBD1
size: -
CDR3: CATRGQGNSPLHF
DNA: TGTGCCACCCGGGGACAGGGGAATTCACCCCTCCACTTT

V: TRBV5-1
J: TRBJ1-2
D: -
size: few
CDR3: CASSGEAAGYGYTF
DNA: TGCGCCAGCAGCGGCGAGGCGGCGGGCTATGGCTACACCTTC

V: TRBV5-6
J: TRBJ1-1
D: TRBD1
size: few
CDR3: CASSHYGTGGNTEAFF
DNA: TGTGCCAGCAGCCACTACGGGACAGGGGGCAACACTGAAGCTTTCTTT

V: TRBV30
J: TRBJ1-1
D: -
size: -
CDR3: CALRRGTLTEAFF
DNA: TGTGCCCTACGGCGGGGAACTCTCACTGAAGCTTTCTTT

V: TRBV6-5
J: TRBJ2-7
D: -
size: -
CDR3: CASSYRLGQGSYEQYF
DNA: TGTGCCAGCAGTTACCGGCTCGGGCAGGGATCCTACGAGCAGTACTTC

V: TRBV27
J: TRBJ1-2
D: TRBD1
size: -
CDR3: CASSLSRTGYGYTF
DNA: TGTGCCAGCAGTTTATCCCGGACAGGGTACGGCTACACCTTC

V: TRBV28
J: TRBJ1-2
D: TRBD1
size: -
CDR3: CASSSGQEDYGYTF
DNA: TGTGCCAGCAGCTCCGGACAGGAAGACTATGGCTACACCTTC

V: TRBV7-9
J: TRBJ1-2
D: -
size: -
CDR3: CASSLEEGCTF
DNA: TGTGCCAGCAGCTTAGAGGAGGGCTGCACCTTC

V: TRBV5-1
J: TRBJ2-3
D: TRBD2
size: -
CDR3: CASSAASGGENTDTQYF
DNA: TGCGCCAGCAGCGCCGCTAGCGGGGGGGAAAACACAGATACGCAGTATTTT

V: TRBV7-8
J: TRBJ1-1
D: TRBD1
size: -
CDR3: CASSARTGLSQKGAFF
DNA: TGTGCCAGCAGCGCAAGGACAGGCCTTTCCCAAAAGGGAGCTTTCTTT

V: TRBV7-9
J: TRBJ1-2
D: -
size: -
CDR3: CASSSDYGYTF
DNA: TGTGCCAGCAGCTCTGACTATGGCTACACCTTC

V: TRBV10-3
J: TRBJ1-1
D: TRBD1
size: -
CDR3: CAISVAGQATEAFF
DNA: TGTGCCATCAGTGTGGCAGGACAGGCCACTGAAGCTTTCTTT

V: TRBV5-6
J: TRBJ2-7
D: TRBD2
size: -
CDR3: CASSLAASGTYEQYF
DNA: TGTGCCAGCAGCTTGGCAGCTAGCGGTACCTACGAGCAGTACTTC

V: TRBV6-5
J: TRBJ1-1
D: -
size: few
CDR3: CASSSLDRLNTEAFF
DNA: TGTGCCAGCAGTTCTTTAGACAGACTGAACACTGAAGCTTTCTTT

V: TRBV6-6
J: TRBJ1-5
D: -
size: -
CDR3: CASSYRQSNQPQHF
DNA: TGTGCCAGCAGTTACCGACAGAGCAATCAGCCCCAGCATTTT

V: TRBV2
J: TRBJ2-1
D: TRBD1
size: -
CDR3: CASSRRGQGPGYGQFF
DNA: TGTGCCAGCAGTCGGAGAGGACAGGGCCCTGGGTACGGGCAGTTCTTC

V: TRBV2
J: TRBJ2-3
D: -
size: -
CDR3: CASSDAGFTDTQYF
DNA: TGTGCCAGCAGTGATGCGGGATTCACAGATACGCAGTATTTT

V: TRBV19
J: TRBJ2-3
D: -
size: -
CDR3: CASSIGLARDTQYF
DNA: TGTGCCAGTAGTATAGGTCTAGCTCGAGATACGCAGTATTTT

V: TRBV20-1
J: TRBJ2-3
D: -
size: few
CDR3: CSASYGGNTDTQYF
DNA: TGCAGTGCTAGTTACGGGGGAAACACAGATACGCAGTATTTT

V: TRBV6-4
J: TRBJ1-1
D: -
size: -
CDR3: CASKESRNTEAFF
DNA: TGTGCCAGCAAAGAATCGAGGAACACTGAAGCTTTCTTT

V: TRBV7-9
J: TRBJ1-5
D: -
size: -
CDR3: CASSGQLNQPQHF
DNA: TGTGCCAGCAGCGGACAGTTAAATCAGCCCCAGCATTTT

V: TRBV30
J: TRBJ1-6
D: -
size: -
CDR3: CAWAYRVRGRDSPLHF
DNA: TGTGCCTGGGCCTACAGGGTCCGCGGTAGAGATTCACCCCTCCACTTT

V: TRBV5-1
J: TRBJ1-6
D: -
size: -
CDR3: CASSLDRAMLNSPLHF
DNA: TGCGCCAGCAGCTTGGACAGGGCAATGCTGAATTCACCCCTCCACTTT

V: TRBV12-3/TRBV12-4
J: TRBJ2-2
D: -
size: -
CDR3: CASSFSSTGELFF
DNA: TGTGCCAGCAGTTTTTCTTCCACCGGGGAGCTGTTTTTT

V: TRBV6-6
J: TRBJ2-1
D: TRBD1
size: -
CDR3: CASTPRRQGSNEQFF
DNA: TGTGCCAGCACTCCCCGGAGACAGGGATCCAATGAGCAGTTCTTC

V: TRBV7-9
J: TRBJ2-7
D: -
size: -
CDR3: CASSPDSQYEQYF
DNA: TGTGCCAGCAGCCCGGACAGTCAATACGAGCAGTACTTC

V: TRBV4-2
J: TRBJ1-2
D: -
size: -
CDR3: CASSQDSRAGDTYGYTF
DNA: TGTGCCAGCAGCCAAGATAGCAGGGCAGGGGATACCTATGGCTACACCTTC

V: TRBV30
J: TRBJ2-6
D: -
size: -
CDR3: CAWSGNRGLTGANVLTF
DNA: TGTGCCTGGAGTGGGAATAGGGGGTTAACTGGGGCCAACGTCCTGACTTTC

V: TRBV7-9
J: TRBJ1-4
D: -
size: few
CDR3: CASSTEGSGNEKLFF
DNA: TGTGCCAGCAGCACGGAGGGTTCGGGTAATGAAAAACTGTTTTTT

V: TRBV7-2
J: TRBJ1-5
D: TRBD1
size: -
CDR3: CASSLTGTGPNGQPQHF
DNA: TGTGCCAGCAGCTTAACCGGGACAGGGCCTAACGGGCAGCCCCAGCATTTT

V: TRBV24-1
J: TRBJ1-2
D: TRBD1
size: -
CDR3: CATSGRGRDSIYGYTF
DNA: TGTGCCACCAGTGGTAGGGGTCGGGACAGCATTTATGGCTACACCTTC